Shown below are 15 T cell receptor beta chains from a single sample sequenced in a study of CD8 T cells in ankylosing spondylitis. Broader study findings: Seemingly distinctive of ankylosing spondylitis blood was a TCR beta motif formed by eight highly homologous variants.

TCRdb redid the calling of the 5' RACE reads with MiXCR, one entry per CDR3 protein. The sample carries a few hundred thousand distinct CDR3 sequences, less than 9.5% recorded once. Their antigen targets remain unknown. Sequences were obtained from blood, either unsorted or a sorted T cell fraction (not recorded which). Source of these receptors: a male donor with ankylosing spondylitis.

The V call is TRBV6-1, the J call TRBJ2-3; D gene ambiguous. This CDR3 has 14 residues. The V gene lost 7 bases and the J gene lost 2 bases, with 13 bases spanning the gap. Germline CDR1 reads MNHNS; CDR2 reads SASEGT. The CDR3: CASTVGRHTDTQYF. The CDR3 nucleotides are TGTGCCAGCACCGTCGGACGACACACAGATACGCAGTATTTT.

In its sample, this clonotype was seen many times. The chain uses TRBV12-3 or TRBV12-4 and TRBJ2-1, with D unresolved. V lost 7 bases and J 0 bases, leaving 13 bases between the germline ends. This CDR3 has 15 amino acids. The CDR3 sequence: CASTPEDVSYNEQFF. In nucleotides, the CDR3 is TGTGCCAGCACCCCTGAGGACGTCTCCTACAATGAGCAGTTCTTC.

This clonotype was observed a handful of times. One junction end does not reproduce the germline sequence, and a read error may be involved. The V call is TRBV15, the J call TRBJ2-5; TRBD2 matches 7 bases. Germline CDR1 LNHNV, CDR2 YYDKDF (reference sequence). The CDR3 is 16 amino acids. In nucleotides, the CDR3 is TGTGCCACCAGTAGAGGAGCGGGATCAGGTCAAGAGACCCAGTACTTC. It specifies CATSRGAGSGQETQYF. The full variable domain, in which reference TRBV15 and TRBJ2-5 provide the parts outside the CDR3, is DAMVIQNPRYQVTQFGKPVTLSCSQTLNHNVMYWYQQKSSQAPKLLFHYYDKDFNNEADTPDNFQSRRPNTSFCFLDIRSPGLGDTAMYLCATSRGAGSGQETQYFGPGTRLLVL.

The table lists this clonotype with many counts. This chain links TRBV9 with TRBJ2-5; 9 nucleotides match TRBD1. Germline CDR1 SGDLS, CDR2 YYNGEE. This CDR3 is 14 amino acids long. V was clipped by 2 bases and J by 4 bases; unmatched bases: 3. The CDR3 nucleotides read TGTGCCAGCAGCGTGGGGACAGGGTTAGAGACCCAGTACTTC. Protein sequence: CASSVGTGLETQYF.

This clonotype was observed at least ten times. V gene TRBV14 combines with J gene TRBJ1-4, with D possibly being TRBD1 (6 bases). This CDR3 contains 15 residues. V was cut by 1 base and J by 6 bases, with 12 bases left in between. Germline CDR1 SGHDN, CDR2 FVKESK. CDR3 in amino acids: CASSQVRGSDEKLFF. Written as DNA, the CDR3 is TGTGCCAGCAGCCAAGTCAGGGGATCTGATGAAAAACTGTTTTTT.

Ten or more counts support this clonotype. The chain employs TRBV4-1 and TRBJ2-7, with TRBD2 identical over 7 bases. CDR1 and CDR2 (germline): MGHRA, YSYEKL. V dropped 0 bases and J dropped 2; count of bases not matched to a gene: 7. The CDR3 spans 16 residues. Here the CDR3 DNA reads TGCGCCAGCAGCCAAGAATCCACTAGCGCTACCTACGAGCAGTACTTC. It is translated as CASSQESTSATYEQYF.

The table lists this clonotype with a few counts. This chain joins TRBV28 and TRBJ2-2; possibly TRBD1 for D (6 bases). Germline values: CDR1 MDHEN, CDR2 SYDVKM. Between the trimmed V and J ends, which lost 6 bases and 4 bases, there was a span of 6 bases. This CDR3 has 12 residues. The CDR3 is CASRGGTGELFF. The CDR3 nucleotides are TGTGCCAGCAGAGGGGGCACCGGGGAGCTGTTTTTT.

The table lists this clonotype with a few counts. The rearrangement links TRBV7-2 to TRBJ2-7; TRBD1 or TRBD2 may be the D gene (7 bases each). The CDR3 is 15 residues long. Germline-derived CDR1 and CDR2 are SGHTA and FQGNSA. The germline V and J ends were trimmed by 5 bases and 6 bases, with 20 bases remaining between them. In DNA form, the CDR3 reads TGTGCCAGCAGCAATGAGCGGGACAGTAGAATCGAGCAGTACTTC. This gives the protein CASSNERDSRIEQYF.

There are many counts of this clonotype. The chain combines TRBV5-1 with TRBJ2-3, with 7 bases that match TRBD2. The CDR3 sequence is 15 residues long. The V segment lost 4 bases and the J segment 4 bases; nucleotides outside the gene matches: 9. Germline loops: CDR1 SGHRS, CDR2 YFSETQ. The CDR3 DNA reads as TGCGCCAGCAGCGCTGGCCAGCGGGATGCAGATACGCAGTATTTT. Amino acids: CASSAGQRDADTQYF.

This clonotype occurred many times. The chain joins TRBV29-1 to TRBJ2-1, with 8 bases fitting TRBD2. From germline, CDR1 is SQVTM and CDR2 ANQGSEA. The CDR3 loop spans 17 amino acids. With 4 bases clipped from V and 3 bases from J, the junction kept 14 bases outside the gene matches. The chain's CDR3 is CSVGGSRGLDFYNEQFF. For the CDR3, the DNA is TGCAGCGTTGGAGGTTCCCGGGGACTAGACTTCTACAATGAGCAGTTCTTC.

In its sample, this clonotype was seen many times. CDR3 sequence: CASSSDRGETQYF. The DNA of the CDR3 is TGTGCCAGCAGCTCTGACAGGGGGGAGACCCAGTACTTC. V gene TRBV7-3 combines with J gene TRBJ2-5; 9 bases map to TRBD1. Trimming removed 4 bases from V and 5 bases from J; junction bases left unmatched: 2. The CDR3 totals 13 residues. Germline V CDR1 and CDR2: SGHTA, FQGTGA.

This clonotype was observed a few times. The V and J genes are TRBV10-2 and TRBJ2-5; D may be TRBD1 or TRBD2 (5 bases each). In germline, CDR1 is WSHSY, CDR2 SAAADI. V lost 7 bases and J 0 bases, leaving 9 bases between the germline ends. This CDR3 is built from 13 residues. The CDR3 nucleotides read TGCGCCAGCATCGGGGCGTACCAAGAGACCCAGTACTTC. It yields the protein CASIGAYQETQYF.

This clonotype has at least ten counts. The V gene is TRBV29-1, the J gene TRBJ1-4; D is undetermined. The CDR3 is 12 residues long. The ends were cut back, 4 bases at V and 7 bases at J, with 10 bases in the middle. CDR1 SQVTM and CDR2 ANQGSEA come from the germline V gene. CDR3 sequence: CSVVRESEKLFF. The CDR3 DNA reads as TGCAGCGTTGTAAGGGAAAGTGAAAAACTGTTTTTT.

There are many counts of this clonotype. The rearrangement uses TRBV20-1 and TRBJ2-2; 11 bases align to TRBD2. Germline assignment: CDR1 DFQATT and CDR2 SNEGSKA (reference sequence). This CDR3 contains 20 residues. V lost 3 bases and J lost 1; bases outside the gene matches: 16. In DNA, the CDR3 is TGCAGTGCTAGGACGGGACTAGCGGCATCCTCTGGTTGGAACACCGGGGAGCTGTTTTTT. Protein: CSARTGLAASSGWNTGELFF.

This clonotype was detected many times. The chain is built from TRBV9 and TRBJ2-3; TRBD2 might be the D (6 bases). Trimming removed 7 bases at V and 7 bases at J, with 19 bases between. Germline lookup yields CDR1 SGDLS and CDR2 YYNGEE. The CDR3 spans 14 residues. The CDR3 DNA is TGTGCCAGCGGGATCGGCGGGGACGCGAATACGCAGTATTTT. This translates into CASGIGGDANTQYF. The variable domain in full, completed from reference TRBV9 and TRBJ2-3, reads DSGVTQTPKHLITATGQRVTLRCSPRSGDLSVYWYQQSLDQGLQFLIQYYNGEERAKGNILERFSAQQFPDLHSELNLSSLELGDSALYFCASGIGGDANTQYFGPGTRLTVL.